One sample yielded the 14 T cell receptor beta chains listed below, sequenced in a study of blood T cells in healthy people across ages. A second PCR of roughly 6 to 12 cycles used a sample-barcoded 5' primer and a J-beta primer mix. From the 5' RACE reads, TCRdb called clonotypes with MiXCR, one entry per CDR3 protein. The sample has about 560,000 distinct CDR3 sequences; about 27% are singletons. The sample was also linked to a second study, of T cells of mothers and their children.

The sequenced sample consisted of blood. Source of these receptors: a boy younger than 10 in good health.

The chain couples TRBV27 to TRBJ2-1; 9 nucleotides align to TRBD2. Losses at the gene ends were 5 bases for V and 5 bases for J; bases not matched to a gene: 10. Germline V lookup: CDR1 MNHEY, CDR2 SMNVEV (reference sequence). The CDR3 extends over 16 amino acids. Written as DNA, the CDR3 is TGTGCCAGCAGTCAATTTGCGGGAGGGGTCCACAATGAGCAGTTCTTC. This translates into CASSQFAGGVHNEQFF.

The chain is built from TRBV29-1 and TRBJ2-7, with D hard to call. With the DNA end fitting TRBJ2-1 better, the J assignment may be wrong. Germline assignment: CDR1 SQVTM and CDR2 ANQGSEA. CDR3 size: 11 residues. In nucleotides, the CDR3 is TGCAGCGGGAGCGCAGACTATGAGCAGTTCTTC. Amino acids: CSGSADYEQFF.

A word on this clonotype: No conserved phenylalanine or tryptophan ends this CDR3, so it is likely a read error. The rearrangement links TRBV24-1 to TRBJ2-5; D gene uncertain. CDR3 length: 14 amino acids. Trimming took 2 bases from V and 7 from J, leaving 13 bases between them. Germline V gives CDR1 KGHDR, CDR2 SFDVKD. Here the CDR3 DNA reads TGTGCCACCAGTGATTCCGCAGATTCTGGGACCCAGTACCTC. Protein: CATSDSADSGTQYL.

Concerning this clonotype itself: A junction end diverges from the germline sequence, so it may reflect a read error. The chain is built from TRBV13 and TRBJ2-2; 7 positions agree with TRBD2. CDR1 PRHDT and CDR2 FYEKMQ come from the germline V gene (reference sequence). The CDR3 is made up of 14 amino acids. This chain's CDR3 is CASSLGLHTGELLF. CDR3 DNA: TGTGCCAGCAGCTTGGGACTACACACCGGGGAGCTGCTTTTT.

V usage is TRBV14 and J usage is TRBJ2-2, with 11 bases matching TRBD2. The CDR3 is made up of 15 amino acids. Germline-derived CDR1 and CDR2 are SGHDN and FVKESK. J was trimmed by 6 bases and V by 4 bases; bases with no gene match: 4. For the CDR3, the DNA is TGTGCCAGCAGCCGCCGACTAGCGGGGCCCGGGGAGCTGTTTTTT. Translation gives CASSRRLAGPGELFF.

The genes are TRBV9 and TRBJ2-5; no definite D call. CDR3 length: 11 amino acids. Germline CDR1 SGDLS, CDR2 YYNGEE. Trimming took off 4 bases at V and 6 bases at J, with 7 bases between the two ends. CDR3 sequence: CASSPGQTQYF. In DNA form, the CDR3 reads TGTGCCAGCAGCCCAGGACAGACCCAGTACTTC.

The rearrangement joins TRBV29-1 to TRBJ2-1; 7 bases align to TRBD2. The CDR3 sequence is 13 residues long. The ends lost 4 bases at V and 0 bases at J; junction bases unmatched: 0. CDR1 is SQVTM, CDR2 ANQGSEA, per germline. The CDR3 sequence: CSVGTSSYNEQFF. CDR3 sequence (DNA): TGCAGCGTTGGGACTAGCTCCTACAATGAGCAGTTCTTC.

The V call is TRBV5-1, the J call TRBJ1-4, with D possibly matching TRBD1 (5 bases). Trimming left V 4 bases short and J 5 bases short, with 21 bases between. Germline values: CDR1 SGHRS, CDR2 YFSETQ. The CDR3 runs to 17 residues. The CDR3 reads CASSQNRNPGLNEKLFF. The CDR3 nucleotides are TGCGCCAGCAGCCAAAACAGGAATCCGGGCCTAAATGAAAAACTGTTTTTT.

This clonotype was detected a few times. V and J are TRBV2 and TRBJ1-6; TRBD1 is a possible D gene (6 bases). CDR1 and CDR2 (germline): SNHLY, FYNNEI. This CDR3 spans 16 amino acids. Trimming cost V 5 bases and J 7 bases, with 18 bases left between them. This CDR3 is CASSTTRRGRNSPLHF. CDR3 in DNA: TGTGCCAGCAGTACGACCCGCAGGGGTAGGAATTCACCCCTCCACTTT.

The CDR3 loop is CASSDRDRSNTGELFF. CDR3 DNA: TGTGCCAGCAGCGACCGGGACAGGTCTAACACCGGGGAGCTGTTTTTT. This chain uses TRBV13 with TRBJ2-2; 8 bases are shared with TRBD1. Trimming cost V 5 bases and J 2 bases; bases outside gene matches: 7. This CDR3 is 16 amino acids long. Germline lookup yields CDR1 PRHDT and CDR2 FYEKMQ (reference sequence).

The chain combines TRBV6-1 with TRBJ2-7, with 8 bases lining up with TRBD1. This CDR3 is built from 17 residues. J gave up 3 bases and V 5 bases, and 15 bases lay outside the gene matches. Per the germline V gene, CDR1 is MNHNS and CDR2 is SASEGT. The CDR3 loop is CASSRKTGGSLNYEQYF. CDR3 nucleotide sequence: TGTGCCAGCAGTAGGAAAACAGGGGGTTCTCTGAACTACGAGCAGTACTTC.

The chain employs TRBV10-2 and TRBJ1-4; 7 nucleotides line up with TRBD1. CDR1 WSHSY and CDR2 SAAADI come from the germline V gene. V lost 6 bases to trimming and J lost 10 bases; unmatched junction nucleotides: 11. The CDR3 spans 14 residues. The CDR3 protein is CASRLKGAARKLFF. CDR3 nucleotide sequence: TGCGCCAGCAGGTTGAAGGGGGCGGCAAGAAAACTGTTTTTT.

The chain links TRBV24-1 to TRBJ2-3; D remains ambiguous. V shed 0 bases and J shed 0 bases, with 9 bases lying between them. The CDR3 is made up of 16 amino acids. Germline V gene lookup returns CDR1 KGHDR and CDR2 SFDVKD. The CDR3 DNA reads TGTGCCACCAGTGATTTGCAGAGTGCTAGCACAGATACGCAGTATTTT. Translation gives CATSDLQSASTDTQYF.

This rearrangement joins TRBV10-2 to TRBJ2-1; the D gene could be TRBD1 or TRBD2 (5 bases each). Germline V CDR1 and CDR2: WSHSY, SAAADI. The CDR3 is 14 amino acids. Trimming shortened V by 2 bases and J by 8 bases, and 13 bases separated the two germline ends. This chain's CDR3 is CASSEVLGDHEQFF. CDR3 nucleotides: TGCGCCAGCAGTGAGGTCCTGGGGGACCATGAGCAGTTCTTC.